Only one count was recorded for the clone carrying this T cell receptor beta chain. The target antigen is unknown. The table came from immunoSEQ multiplex PCR; TCRdb's copy has only in-frame clones and leaves some out. In the table there are some 1,100,000 clones, more than 75% of which are singletons. The entry originates in a study of shared clonotypes between healthy human individuals. General study points: As a rule, naive subsets had a larger estimated richness than memory subsets. Apart from blood, nothing was sampled; tissue repertoires likely differ. For sorted subsets, rarefaction showed incomplete sequencing despite large depth.

V was trimmed by 6 bases and J by 4 bases, leaving 18 bases between them. The CDR3 is 15 amino acids. Per the germline V gene, CDR1 is MDHEN and CDR2 is SYDVKM. The rearrangement links TRBV28 to TRBJ2-5, with D perhaps matching TRBD2 (5 bases). The clonotype comes from a man younger than 35 in good health. Some clones in this sample may be carry-over from other donors' samples. The specimen sequenced was memory CD4+ T cells from PBMCs. The subset was: CD45RA-negative fraction. This CDR3 reads CASSSESSAGETQYF. Here the CDR3 DNA reads TGTGCCAGCAGCTCAGAGTCTTCCGCGGGAGAGACCCAGTACTTC.